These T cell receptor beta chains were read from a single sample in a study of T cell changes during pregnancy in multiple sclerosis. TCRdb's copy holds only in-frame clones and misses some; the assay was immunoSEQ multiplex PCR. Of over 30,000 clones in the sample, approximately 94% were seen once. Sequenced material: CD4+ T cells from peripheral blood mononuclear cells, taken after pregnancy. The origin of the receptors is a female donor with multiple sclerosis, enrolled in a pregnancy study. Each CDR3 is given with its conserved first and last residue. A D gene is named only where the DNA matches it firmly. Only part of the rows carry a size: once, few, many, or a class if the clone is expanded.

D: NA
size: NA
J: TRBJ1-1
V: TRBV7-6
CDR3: CASSLQENTEAFF
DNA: TGTGCCAGCAGCTTACAGGAGAACACTGAAGCTTTCTTT

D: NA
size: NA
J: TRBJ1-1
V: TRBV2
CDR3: CASSGQKNTEAFF
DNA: TGTGCCAGCAGTGGACAGAAGAACACTGAAGCTTTCTTT

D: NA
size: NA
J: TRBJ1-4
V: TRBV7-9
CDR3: CASSSRGANEKLFF
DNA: TGTGCCAGCAGCTCCCGAGGAGCTAATGAAAAACTGTTTTTT

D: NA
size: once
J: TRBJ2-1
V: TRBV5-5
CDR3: CASSRRGIDEQFF
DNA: TGTGCCAGCAGCCGTAGAGGAATTGATGAGCAGTTCTTC

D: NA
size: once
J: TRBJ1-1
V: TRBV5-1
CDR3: CASRSEFYTEAFF
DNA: TGCGCCAGCAGGTCGGAGTTTTACACTGAAGCTTTCTTT

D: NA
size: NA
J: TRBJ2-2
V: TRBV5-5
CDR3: CASSSAGVNTGELFF
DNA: TGTGCCAGCAGCTCAGCAGGGGTGAACACCGGGGAGCTGTTTTTT

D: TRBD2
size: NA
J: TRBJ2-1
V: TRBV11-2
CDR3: CASSLVAGGHNEQFF
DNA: TGTGCCAGCAGCTTAGTAGCGGGGGGACACAATGAGCAGTTCTTC

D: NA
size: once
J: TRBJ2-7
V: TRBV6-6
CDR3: CASSYYGDFSYEQYF
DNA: TGTGCCAGCAGTTACTACGGGGATTTCTCCTACGAGCAGTACTTC

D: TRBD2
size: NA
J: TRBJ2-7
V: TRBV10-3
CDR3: CAISPGLAGGSSYEQYF
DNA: TGTGCCATCAGCCCGGGACTAGCGGGGGGAAGCTCCTACGAGCAGTACTTC

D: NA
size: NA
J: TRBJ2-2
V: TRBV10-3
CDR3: CAISPGQNTGELFF
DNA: TGTGCCATCAGCCCGGGACAGAACACCGGGGAGCTGTTTTTT

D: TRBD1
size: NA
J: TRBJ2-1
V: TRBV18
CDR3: CASSLAGTGGDEQFF
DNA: TGTGCCAGCTCACTAGCCGGGACAGGGGGCGATGAGCAGTTCTTC

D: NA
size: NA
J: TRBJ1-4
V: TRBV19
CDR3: CASYTGMSPNEKLFF
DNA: TGTGCCAGCTATACAGGGATGTCACCTAATGAAAAACTGTTTTTT

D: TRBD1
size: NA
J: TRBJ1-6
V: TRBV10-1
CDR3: CASSWQGANSPLHF
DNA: TGCGCCAGCAGCTGGCAGGGGGCAAATTCACCCCTCCACTTT

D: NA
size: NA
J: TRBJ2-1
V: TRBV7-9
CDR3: CASSPGRRSYNEQFF
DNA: TGTGCCAGCAGCCCAGGACGGAGGTCGTACAATGAGCAGTTCTTC

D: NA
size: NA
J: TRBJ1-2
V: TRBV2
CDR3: CASSASLRYQGGYTF
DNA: TGTGCCAGCAGTGCGAGCCTCAGGTATCAGGGTGGCTACACCTTC

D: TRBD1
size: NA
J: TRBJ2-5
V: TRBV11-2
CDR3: CASSQGQGGETQYF
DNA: TGTGCCAGCAGCCAGGGACAGGGCGGAGAGACCCAGTACTTC

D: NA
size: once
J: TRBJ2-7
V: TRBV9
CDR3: CASSREGRTGYEQYF
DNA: TGTGCCAGCAGCCGCGAGGGCCGAACCGGCTACGAGCAGTACTTC

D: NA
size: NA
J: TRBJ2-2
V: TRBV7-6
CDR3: CASSSKDFNTGELFF
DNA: TGTGCCAGCAGCTCTAAGGACTTTAACACCGGGGAGCTGTTTTTT

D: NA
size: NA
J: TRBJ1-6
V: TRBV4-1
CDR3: CASSQEDRRSYNSPLHF
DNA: TGCGCCAGCAGCCAAGAAGACAGACGATCCTATAATTCACCCCTCCACTTT

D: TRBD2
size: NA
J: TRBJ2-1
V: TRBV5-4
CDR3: CASSLQSGNSYNEQFF
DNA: TGTGCCAGCAGCTTGCAGAGCGGGAACTCCTACAATGAGCAGTTCTTC

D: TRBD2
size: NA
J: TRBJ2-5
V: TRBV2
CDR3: CASSGASGGAKTQYF
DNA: TGTGCCAGCAGTGGGGCTAGCGGGGGGGCAAAGACCCAGTACTTC

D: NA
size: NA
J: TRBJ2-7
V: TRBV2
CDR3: CASSRPTMEGTYEQYF
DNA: TGTGCCAGCAGTCGCCCAACTATGGAGGGGACCTACGAGCAGTACTTC

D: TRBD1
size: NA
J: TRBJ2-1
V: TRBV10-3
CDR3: CAISESRGQGVIGNEQFF
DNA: TGTGCCATCAGTGAGTCGCGTGGACAGGGGGTAATTGGCAATGAGCAGTTCTTC

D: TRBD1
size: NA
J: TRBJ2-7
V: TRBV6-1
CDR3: CASSVMDRAGQYF
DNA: TGTGCCAGCAGTGTCATGGACAGGGCAGGGCAGTACTTC

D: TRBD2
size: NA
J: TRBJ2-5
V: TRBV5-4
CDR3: CASSLAGVGETQYF
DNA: TGTGCCAGCAGCTTAGCGGGGGTGGGGGAGACCCAGTACTTC

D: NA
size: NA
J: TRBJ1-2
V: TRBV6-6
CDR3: CASSYEPPRHGYTF
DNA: TGTGCCAGCAGTTACGAGCCCCCTCGTCATGGCTACACCTTC

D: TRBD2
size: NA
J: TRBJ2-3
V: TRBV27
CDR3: CASRRAGGPWDTQYF
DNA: TGTGCCAGCAGGAGAGCGGGGGGGCCGTGGGATACGCAGTATTTT

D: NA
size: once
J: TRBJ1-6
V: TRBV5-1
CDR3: CASSWTDSSYNSPLHF
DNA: TGCGCCAGCAGCTGGACGGACAGCTCCTATAATTCACCCCTCCACTTT

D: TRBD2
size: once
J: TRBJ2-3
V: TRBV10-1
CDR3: CASSEAGSGRTQYF
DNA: TGCGCCAGCAGTGAAGCGGGGAGCGGGAGGACGCAGTATTTT

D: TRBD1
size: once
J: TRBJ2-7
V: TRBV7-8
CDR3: CASSLPLTGGARITYEQYF
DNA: TGTGCCAGCAGCTTACCCCTAACAGGGGGCGCGAGGATAACCTACGAGCAGTACTTC

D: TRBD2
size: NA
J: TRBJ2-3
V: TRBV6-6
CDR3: CASSTSKRGATDTQYF
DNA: TGTGCCAGCAGTACCTCGAAGCGGGGGGCCACAGATACGCAGTATTTT

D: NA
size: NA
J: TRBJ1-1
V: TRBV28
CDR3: CASSGPGGTEAFF
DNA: TGTGCCAGCAGTGGCCCGGGGGGCACTGAAGCTTTCTTT

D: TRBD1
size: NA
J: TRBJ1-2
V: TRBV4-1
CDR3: CASSQGDRANYGYTF
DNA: TGCGCCAGCAGCCAAGGGGACAGGGCTAACTATGGCTACACCTTC

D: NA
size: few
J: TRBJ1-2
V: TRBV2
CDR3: CASSVGGEYGYTF
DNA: TGTGCCAGCAGTGTAGGGGGGGAATATGGCTACACCTTC

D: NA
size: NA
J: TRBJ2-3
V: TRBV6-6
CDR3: CASSYSPRDTDTQYF
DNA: TGTGCCAGCAGTTACTCGCCCAGGGACACAGATACGCAGTATTTT

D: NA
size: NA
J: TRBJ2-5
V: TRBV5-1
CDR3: CASSLGQNQETQYF
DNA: TGCGCCAGCAGCTTGGGACAGAACCAAGAGACCCAGTACTTC

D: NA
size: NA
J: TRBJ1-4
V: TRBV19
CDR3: CASSWGGVGEKLFF
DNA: TGTGCCAGTAGTTGGGGAGGGGTCGGTGAAAAACTGTTTTTT

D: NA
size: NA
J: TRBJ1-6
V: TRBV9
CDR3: CASSVGGSSYNSPLHF
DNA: TGTGCCAGCAGCGTCGGCGGCAGCTCCTATAATTCACCCCTCCACTTT

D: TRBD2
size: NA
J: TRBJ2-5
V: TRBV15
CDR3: CATSRDHPGGQETQYF
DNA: TGTGCCACCAGCAGAGATCACCCGGGGGGGCAAGAGACCCAGTACTTC

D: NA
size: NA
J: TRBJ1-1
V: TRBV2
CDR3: CASSDSGGRTEAFF
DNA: TGTGCCAGCAGTGACTCGGGGGGCAGGACTGAAGCTTTCTTT

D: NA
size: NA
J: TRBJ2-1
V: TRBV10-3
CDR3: CAIKQGSPYNEQFF
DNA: TGTGCCATCAAGCAGGGTTCCCCATACAATGAGCAGTTCTTC

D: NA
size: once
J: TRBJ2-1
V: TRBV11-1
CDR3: CASSLESTGVEFF
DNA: TGTGCCAGCAGCTTAGAATCGACCGGGGTGGAGTTCTTC

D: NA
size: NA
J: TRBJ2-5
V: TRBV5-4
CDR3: CASRWGGALQETQYF
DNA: TGTGCCAGCAGGTGGGGGGGGGCTTTACAAGAGACCCAGTACTTC

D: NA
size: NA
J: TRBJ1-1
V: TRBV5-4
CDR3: CASSPAWAGPNTEAFF
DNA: TGTGCCAGCAGCCCCGCCTGGGCAGGCCCGAACACTGAAGCTTTCTTT

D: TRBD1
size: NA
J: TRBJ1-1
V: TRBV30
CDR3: CAWGQGQGTEAFF
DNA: TGTGCCTGGGGACAGGGGCAGGGCACTGAAGCTTTCTTT

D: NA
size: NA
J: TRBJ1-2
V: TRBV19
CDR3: CASSTGNGYTF
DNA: TGTGCCAGTAGTACAGGGAATGGCTACACCTTC

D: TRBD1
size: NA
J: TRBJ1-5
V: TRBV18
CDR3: CASSGQAPKPQHF
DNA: TGTGCCAGCTCAGGACAGGCTCCAAAGCCCCAGCATTTT